The 15 T cell receptor beta chains in this list originate from one sample, sequenced in a study of T cell changes during pregnancy in multiple sclerosis (dated by TCRdb to between 2017 and 2020). The library was produced with the immunoSEQ multiplex PCR assay. Imported from immuneACCESS, the table was reduced by TCRdb to in-frame sequences with V and J called. These copies leave out some clones; in studies compared against another copy, an unresolved V gene accounts for under half, and the cause of the remainder is not known. Recorded for this sample are around 96,000 clones; approximately 92% of them occurred a single time. Over 3.5% of the sample goes to the ten largest clones. This specimen was peripheral blood, taken in the first trimester of pregnancy. These receptors all come from a female donor with multiple sclerosis, enrolled in a pregnancy study.

This chain uses TRBV14 with TRBJ1-1; no reliable D call. The CDR3 loop spans 15 amino acids. Germline loops: CDR1 SGHDN, CDR2 FVKESK. V lost 3 bases to trimming and J lost 5 bases, with 16 bases between them. The CDR3 DNA reads TGTGCCAGCAGCCAGATACCTACGACAAGTACTGAAGCTTTCTTT. This translates into CASSQIPTTSTEAFF.

A single count supports this clone. V and J are TRBV27 and TRBJ2-3; 7 bases agree with TRBD1. V shed 3 bases, J shed 4 bases, and the junction held 10 bases outside the gene matches. Germline V gene lookup returns CDR1 MNHEY and CDR2 SMNVEV (reference sequence). The CDR3 sequence is 16 residues long. The CDR3 region is CASSFGTQGWADTQYF. The CDR3 nucleotides read TGTGCCAGCAGTTTCGGGACACAGGGGTGGGCAGATACGCAGTATTTT.

This clone was seen only once. The chain recombines TRBV7-3 with TRBJ2-1; 8 bases map to TRBD1. Trimming removed 2 bases from V and 4 bases from J; junction bases left unmatched: 4. The germline V gene has CDR1 SGHTA and CDR2 FQGTGA. This CDR3 contains 15 residues. The DNA for the CDR3 is TGTGCCAGCAGCTTACGACAGGGGCAGTACAATGAGCAGTTCTTC. Translating it yields CASSLRQGQYNEQFF.

The chain couples TRBV6-6 to TRBJ2-7, with D unclear. Trimming removed 0 bases at V and 1 base at J, with 10 bases between. From germline, CDR1 is MNHNY and CDR2 SVGAGI (reference sequence). This CDR3 contains 15 residues. The CDR3 DNA sequence: TGTGCCAGCAGTTACTCGAATCCGGTTTCCTACGAGCAGTACTTC. Translating it yields CASSYSNPVSYEQYF.

V gene TRBV2 combines with J gene TRBJ2-3; 7 bases fit TRBD2. The trim removed 2 bases at V and 15 bases at J, leaving 8 bases unmatched. The CDR3 sequence is 12 residues long. Germline V lookup: CDR1 SNHLY, CDR2 FYNNEI. The CDR3 DNA reads TGTGCCAGCAGTGAAAGGAGGGGACTACTCTATTTT. Protein: CASSERRGLLYF. Looking up the rest from reference TRBV2 and TRBJ2-3 gives the full variable domain: EPEVTQTPSHQVTQMGQEVILRCVPISNHLYFYWYRQILGQKVEFLVSFYNNEISEKSEIFDDQFSVERPDGSNFTLKIRSTKLEDSAMYFCASSERRGLLYFGPGTRLTVL.

This CDR3 is CASSPNGAANTEAFF. Here the CDR3 DNA reads TGTGCCAGCAGCCCCAATGGGGCCGCAAACACTGAAGCTTTCTTT. The rearrangement uses TRBV4-2 and TRBJ1-1; TRBD1 might be the D (5 bases). The CDR3 has 15 amino acids. From germline, CDR1 is LGHNA and CDR2 YNFKEQ. Trimming took 4 bases from V and 2 from J, leaving 14 bases between them.

The chain combines TRBV2 with TRBJ2-2; D perhaps matches TRBD2 (5 bases). Germline V gene lookup returns CDR1 SNHLY and CDR2 FYNNEI. V was shortened by 7 bases and J by 6 bases, with 18 bases between the two germline ends. CDR3 length equals 15 residues. The CDR3 bases are TGTGCCAGCACGGCCCCTGAGGACTTGGCCGGGGAGCTGTTTTTT. It is translated as CASTAPEDLAGELFF.

The rearrangement joins TRBV21-1 to TRBJ1-2. TRBV21-1 is tagged as a pseudogene. This CDR3 is built from 15 residues. The CDR3 spells CASSKGSREDYGYTF. As DNA, the CDR3 is TGTGCCAGCAGCAAAGGGTCCAGGGAGGACTATGGCTACACCTTC.

This chain joins TRBV2 and TRBJ2-3; D gene unclear. Germline-derived CDR1 and CDR2 are SNHLY and FYNNEI. The ends were cut back, 9 bases at V and 5 bases at J, with 15 bases in the middle. CDR3 length: 13 amino acids. The chain's CDR3 is CARREARLDTQYF. For the CDR3, the DNA is TGTGCCAGGCGAGAAGCCCGCTTAGATACGCAGTATTTT.

The chain uses TRBV10-3 and TRBJ2-1, with a possible D match to TRBD2 (5 bases). The CDR3 spans 12 residues. The germline gives CDR1 ENHRY, CDR2 SYGVKD. Trimming cost V 2 bases and J 7 bases, with 6 bases left between them. CDR3 amino acids: CAISERGNEQFF. Here the CDR3 DNA reads TGTGCCATCAGTGAGAGAGGGAATGAGCAGTTCTTC.

The chain recombines TRBV4-2 with TRBJ2-2, with 9 bases aligning to TRBD2. After removal of 0 bases from V and 2 bases from J, the junction contained 10 bases not matched to a gene. This CDR3 is built from 19 residues. CDR1 LGHNA and CDR2 YNFKEQ come from the germline V gene. The CDR3 nucleotides read TGTGCCAGCAGCCAAGATGTTGGGCTAGCGGGGCTTAACACCGGGGAGCTGTTTTTT. Translation: CASSQDVGLAGLNTGELFF.

The chain uses TRBV6-1 and TRBJ2-3; TRBD1 is a possible D gene (6 bases). V dropped 7 bases and J dropped 5 bases, with 16 bases sitting between them. This CDR3 region has 14 residues. Per germline, CDR1 MNHNS and CDR2 SASEGT. The CDR3 DNA follows: TGTGCCAGCATTCTTGGGGGCCCGGGAGATACGCAGTATTTT. Its translation is CASILGGPGDTQYF.

The chain links TRBV19 to TRBJ1-5; a weak D match, TRBD1 (5 bases). Germline-derived CDR1 and CDR2 are LNHDA and SQIVND (reference sequence). Trimming took off 3 bases at V and 5 bases at J, with 14 bases between the two ends. The CDR3 runs 15 residues. The CDR3 sequence: CASSIWQGYDQPQHF. As DNA, the CDR3 is TGTGCCAGTAGTATCTGGCAGGGATATGATCAGCCCCAGCATTTT.

This chain joins TRBV6-1 and TRBJ2-6, with TRBD1 identical over 8 bases. Germline lookup yields CDR1 MNHNS and CDR2 SASEGT. The junction had 0 bases not matched to a gene; V was cut back by 2 bases and J by 0 bases. This CDR3 spans 16 amino acids. The CDR3 bases are TGTGCCAGCAGTGAACAGGGGGCCTCTGGGGCCAACGTCCTGACTTTC. Its translation: CASSEQGASGANVLTF.

On this clone: An end of the junction differs from the germline gene, which may be a read error. The V gene is TRBV6-1, the J gene TRBJ2-7; weak D call: TRBD2 (6 bases). The length of the CDR3 is 15 residues. Per germline, CDR1 MNHNS and CDR2 SASEGT. The CDR3: CAGSEALVAGHEQYF. The DNA of the CDR3 is TGTGCCGGCAGTGAGGCCCTCGTGGCGGGGCACGAGCAGTACTTC.